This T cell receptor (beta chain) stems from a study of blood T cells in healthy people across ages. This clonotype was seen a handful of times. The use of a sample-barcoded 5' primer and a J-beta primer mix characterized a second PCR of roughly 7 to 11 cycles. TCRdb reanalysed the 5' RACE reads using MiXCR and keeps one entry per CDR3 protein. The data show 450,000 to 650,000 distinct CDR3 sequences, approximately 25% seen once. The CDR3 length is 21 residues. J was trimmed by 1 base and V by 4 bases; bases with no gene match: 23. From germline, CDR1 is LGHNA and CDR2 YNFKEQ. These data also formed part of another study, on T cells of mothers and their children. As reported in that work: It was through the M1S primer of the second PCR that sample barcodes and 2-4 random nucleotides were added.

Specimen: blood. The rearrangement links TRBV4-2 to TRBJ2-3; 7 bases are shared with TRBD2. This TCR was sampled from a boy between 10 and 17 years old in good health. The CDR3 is CASSPIWGGTKLASGTDTQYF. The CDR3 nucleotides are TGTGCCAGCAGCCCAATATGGGGGGGAACTAAATTGGCCTCCGGCACAGATACGCAGTATTTT.